A single sample is the source of the 17 T cell receptor beta chains below, sequenced in a study of blood T cell repertoires in COVID-19. Here immunoSEQ multiplex PCR was the method, and the copy in TCRdb shows in-frame clones only, minus some. The sample has about 210,000 clones, about 91% seen once. The sample taken for sequencing was peripheral blood. The receptors were sampled from a man aged 25-40 years with acute or convalescent COVID-19.

The chain combines TRBV21-1 with TRBJ2-6; the table assigns TRBD1, which was not confirmed against the DNA. TRBV21-1 is described as a pseudogene. This CDR3 contains 18 residues. The chain's CDR3 is CASTFRDRTFSGANVLTF. CDR3 bases: TGTGCCAGCACGTTCCGGGACAGGACCTTCTCTGGGGCCAACGTCCTGACTTTC.

The chain is built from TRBV3-1 (or the pseudogene TRBV3-2) and TRBJ2-3; perhaps TRBD1 as D (5 bases). Germline CDR1 is LGHDT and CDR2 is YNNKEL (reference sequence). The CDR3 runs to 14 residues. V was trimmed by 3 bases and J by 4 bases, leaving 11 bases between them. The CDR3 DNA reads as TGTGCCAGCAGCCAGGCCTCCAGGGCAGATACGCAGTATTTT. Translated: CASSQASRADTQYF.

V gene TRBV25-1 combines with J gene TRBJ1-1; a possible D gene is TRBD1 (5 bases). This CDR3 has 14 amino acids. The germline CDR1 and CDR2 sequences are MGHDK and SYGVNS. V was shortened by 3 bases and J by 0 bases, with 8 bases between the two germline ends. CDR3 amino acids: CASSDGTMNTEAFF. The CDR3 bases are TGTGCCAGCAGTGACGGGACTATGAACACTGAAGCTTTCTTT.

The V and J genes are TRBV30 and TRBJ1-1; the D gene is possibly TRBD1 (5 bases). CDR1 is GTSNPN, CDR2 SVGIG, per germline (reference sequence). CDR3 length equals 13 residues. The germline V and J ends were trimmed by 2 bases and 0 bases, with 7 bases remaining between them. The CDR3 sequence: CAWSRQMNTEAFF. The CDR3 DNA reads as TGTGCCTGGAGTAGACAGATGAACACTGAAGCTTTCTTT.

The gene calls are TRBV18 and TRBJ1-3, with a weak D call TRBD1 (5 bases). Germline loops: CDR1 KGHSH, CDR2 LQKENI. This CDR3 is 13 amino acids long. Trimming took 5 bases from V and 8 from J, leaving 13 bases between them. Here the CDR3 DNA reads TGTGCCAGCTCAGACAACGCAGGGTACACCATATATTTT. Amino acid sequence: CASSDNAGYTIYF.

The genes are TRBV4-2 and TRBJ2-1, with 7 nucleotides matching TRBD2. Germline values: CDR1 LGHNA, CDR2 YNFKEQ. Trimming took 0 bases from V and 9 from J; bases not matched to a gene: 8. This CDR3 has 15 amino acids. CDR3 amino acids: CASSQEVAGSGEQFF. DNA for the CDR3: TGTGCCAGCAGCCAAGAAGTAGCGGGTTCGGGTGAGCAGTTCTTC.

This chain uses TRBV6-1 with TRBJ2-2; D may be TRBD2 (6 bases). Germline lookup yields CDR1 MNHNS and CDR2 SASEGT. CDR3 length equals 16 residues. V was clipped by 0 bases and J by 10 bases, with 18 bases between them. CDR3 residues: CASSEAYLATWLELFF. The DNA of the CDR3 is TGTGCCAGCAGTGAAGCGTACCTAGCGACCTGGTTGGAGCTGTTTTTT.

This sequence joins TRBV19 and TRBJ2-1; TRBD2 might be the D (7 bases). Per germline, CDR1 LNHDA and CDR2 SQIVND (reference sequence). V shed 2 bases and J shed 9 bases, with 11 bases lying between them. The CDR3 consists of 13 residues. CDR3 in amino acids: CASSIMRGGEQFF. The CDR3 DNA reads as TGTGCCAGTAGTATAATGAGGGGGGGTGAGCAGTTCTTC. Looking up the rest from reference TRBV19 and TRBJ2-1 gives the full variable domain: DGGITQSPKYLFRKEGQNVTLSCEQNLNHDAMYWYRQDPGQGLRLIYYSQIVNDFQKGDIAEGYSVSREKKESFPLTVTSAQKNPTAFYLCASSIMRGGEQFFGPGTRLTVL.

The chain recombines TRBV19 with TRBJ2-7, with D uncertain. V lost 3 bases and J 4 bases, leaving 10 bases between the germline ends. In germline, CDR1 is LNHDA, CDR2 SQIVND (reference sequence). The CDR3 is 13 amino acids. In nucleotides, the CDR3 is TGTGCCAGTAGTATGGTACATACATACGAGCAGTACTTC. Its translation: CASSMVHTYEQYF.

V usage is TRBV28 and J usage is TRBJ2-7, with D possibly matching TRBD2 (5 bases). With 5 bases removed from V and 7 bases from J, the gap between germline ends came to 9 bases. Germline lookup yields CDR1 MDHEN and CDR2 SYDVKM. The CDR3 is made up of 11 amino acids. CDR3 residues: CASSRTREQYF. In DNA, the CDR3 is TGTGCCAGCAGTCGCACTAGGGAGCAGTACTTC.

This clone was seen a single time. The chain carries TRBV6-4 and TRBJ2-2; D gene unclear. Germline loops: CDR1 MRHNA, CDR2 SNTAGT. This CDR3 spans 16 amino acids. V lost 1 base and J 1 base, leaving 10 bases between the germline ends. The DNA for the CDR3 is TGTGCCAGCAGTGACTGGGCTAACCGGAACACCGGGGAGCTGTTTTTT. Amino acid sequence: CASSDWANRNTGELFF.

Only one count was recorded for this clone. The gene calls are TRBV12-3 or TRBV12-4 and TRBJ1-1; D is undetermined. CDR3 length: 13 amino acids. V was clipped by 3 bases and J by 4 bases, with 9 bases between them. For the CDR3, the DNA is TGTGCCAGCAGTTTTCGGGAGGCCACTGAAGCTTTCTTT. It codes for CASSFREATEAFF.

This clone was seen just once. The CDR3 reads CAIRDRQGKPQHF. The CDR3 DNA reads TGTGCCATCAGGGACCGGCAGGGGAAGCCCCAGCATTTT. This chain connects TRBV10-3 to TRBJ1-5, with a possible D match to TRBD1 (6 bases). V dropped 6 bases and J dropped 8 bases, with 14 bases sitting between them. CDR3 size: 13 residues. The germline V gene encodes CDR1 ENHRY and CDR2 SYGVKD.

V gene TRBV18 combines with J gene TRBJ1-1; 7 bases map to TRBD1. The length of the CDR3 is 13 residues. Germline CDR1 is KGHSH and CDR2 is LQKENI. Losses at the gene ends were 5 bases for V and 3 bases for J; bases not matched to a gene: 3. The CDR3 sequence is CASSSQGDTEAFF. The CDR3 region has the DNA TGTGCCAGCTCATCCCAGGGGGACACTGAAGCTTTCTTT.

This chain joins TRBV15 and TRBJ1-1; 7 bases are a match to TRBD1. The CDR3 totals 15 residues. V shed 1 base and J 3 bases; nucleotides not matched to a gene: 5. Germline CDR1 and CDR2: LNHNV and YYDKDF (reference sequence). In nucleotides, the CDR3 is TGTGCCACCAGCAGAGCTTTAACAGGGGACACTGAAGCTTTCTTT. Translating gives CATSRALTGDTEAFF.

The rearrangement joins TRBV9 to TRBJ2-2; a possible D gene is TRBD1 (5 bases). CDR1 is SGDLS and CDR2 is YYNGEE in the germline V gene. V was trimmed by 2 bases and J by 7 bases, leaving 12 bases between them. The CDR3 runs 14 residues. CDR3 sequence (DNA): TGTGCCAGCAGCGTTCTAGGGGATGGCGGGGAGCTGTTTTTT. Translating gives CASSVLGDGGELFF.

V gene TRBV9 combines with J gene TRBJ1-1; 9 bases fit TRBD1. CDR3 length: 20 residues. With 0 bases clipped from V and 8 bases from J, the junction kept 23 bases outside the gene matches. Germline values: CDR1 SGDLS, CDR2 YYNGEE. The CDR3 here is CASSVEGTGQGRAKRVEAFF. Written as DNA, the CDR3 is TGTGCCAGCAGCGTAGAAGGGACGGGACAGGGTAGGGCAAAACGGGTGGAAGCTTTCTTT.